This T cell receptor beta chain originates from a study of control samples from healthy donors and cancer patients (dated by TCRdb to the early 2020s). The germline V gene yields MDHEN for CDR1 and SYDVKM for CDR2. Relative to germline, V is missing 3 bases and J is missing 11 bases, with 5 bases of the junction outside any gene match. Counted from cysteine to phenylalanine, this CDR3 has 15 amino acids. CDR3 DNA only is kept here, 45 bases in frame from base 1. Library generation was performed with the immunoSEQ multiplex PCR assay. TCRdb limited this immuneACCESS table to in-frame rearrangements with V and J called. A share of clones is missing; checked studies link under half to unresolved V genes, and the rest is unexplained. This sample lists some 150,000 clones; roughly 95% were detected once. The top ten clones comprise approximately 1% of the sample. On this clone itself: No cognate antigen has been identified for it. No quality values exist for individual bases; no much larger clone is one base distant.

The receptor was derived from a woman aged 25-40 years in good health. Specimen: blood. The rearrangement combines TRBV28 with TRBJ1-6, with 12 bases aligning to TRBD1. The CDR3 region: CASSLGDRGHAPLHF. The DNA sequence is TGTGCCAGCAGTTTGGGGGACAGGGGGCATGCACCCCTCCACTTT. Here the CDR3 is joined to the reference TRBV28 and TRBJ1-6 genes, and the full variable domain is: DVKVTQSSRYLVKRTGEKVFLECVQDMDHENMFWYRQDPGLGLRLIYFSYDVKMKEKGDIPEGYSVSREKKERFSLILESASTNQTSMYLCASSLGDRGHAPLHFGNGTRLTVT.